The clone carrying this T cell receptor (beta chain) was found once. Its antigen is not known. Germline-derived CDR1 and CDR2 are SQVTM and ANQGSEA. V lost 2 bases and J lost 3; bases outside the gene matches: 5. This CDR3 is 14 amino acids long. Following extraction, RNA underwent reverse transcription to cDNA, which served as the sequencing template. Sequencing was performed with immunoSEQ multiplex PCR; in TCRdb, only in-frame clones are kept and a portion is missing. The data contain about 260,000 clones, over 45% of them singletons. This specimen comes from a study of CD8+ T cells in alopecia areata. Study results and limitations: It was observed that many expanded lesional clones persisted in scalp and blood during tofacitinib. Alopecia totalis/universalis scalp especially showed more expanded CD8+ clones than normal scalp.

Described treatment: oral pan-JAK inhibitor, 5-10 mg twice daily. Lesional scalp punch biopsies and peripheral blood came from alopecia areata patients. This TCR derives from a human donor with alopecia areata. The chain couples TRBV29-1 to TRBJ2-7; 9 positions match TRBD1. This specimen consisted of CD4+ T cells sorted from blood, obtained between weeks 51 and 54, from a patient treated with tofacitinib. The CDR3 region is CSVERTGANYEQYF. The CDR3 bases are TGCAGCGTTGAACGGACAGGGGCGAACTACGAGCAGTACTTC.